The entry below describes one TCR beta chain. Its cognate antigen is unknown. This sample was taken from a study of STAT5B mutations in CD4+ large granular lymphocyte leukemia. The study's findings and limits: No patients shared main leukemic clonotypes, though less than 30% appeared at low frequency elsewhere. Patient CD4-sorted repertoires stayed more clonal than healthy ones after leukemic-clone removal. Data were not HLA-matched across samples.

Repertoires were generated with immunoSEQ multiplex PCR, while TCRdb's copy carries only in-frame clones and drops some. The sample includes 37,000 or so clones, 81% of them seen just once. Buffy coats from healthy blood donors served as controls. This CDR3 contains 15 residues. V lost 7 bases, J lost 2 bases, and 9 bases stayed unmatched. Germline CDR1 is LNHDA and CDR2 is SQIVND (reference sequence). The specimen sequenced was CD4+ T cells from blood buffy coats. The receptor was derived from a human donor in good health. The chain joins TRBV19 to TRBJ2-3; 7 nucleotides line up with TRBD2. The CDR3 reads CASKSGTVSTDTQYF. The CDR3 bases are TGTGCCAGTAAAAGCGGGACTGTCTCCACAGATACGCAGTATTTT. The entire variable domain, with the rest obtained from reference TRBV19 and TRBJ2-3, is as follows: DGGITQSPKYLFRKEGQNVTLSCEQNLNHDAMYWYRQDPGQGLRLIYYSQIVNDFQKGDIAEGYSVSREKKESFPLTVTSAQKNPTAFYLCASKSGTVSTDTQYFGPGTRLTVL.